This T cell receptor (beta chain) was sequenced for a study of T cells after posttransplantation cyclophosphamide. Whole-study results and caveats: Later blood repertoires were often dominated by clones from the donor CD8+ memory compartment. Recipient CMV seropositivity and CMV reactivation strongly tracked TRB clonality. TRB overlap between skin or GI tissue T cells and blood was limited.

With regard to this clone: Antigen unknown.

This CDR3 has 18 residues. Per the germline V gene, CDR1 is KGHSH and CDR2 is LQKENI. Germline trimming cut 0 bases from V and 8 bases from J; bases unmatched to any gene: 15. The assay was immunoSEQ multiplex PCR, and TCRdb's table has in-frame clones only and misses some. The table records tens of thousands of clones, roughly 78% of them present only once. Treatment was busulfan-fludarabine conditioning, a marrow graft, and cyclophosphamide on days +3 and +4. The specimen was CD4+ T cells sorted from blood, collected about 1,900 days after a stem cell transplant with posttransplant cyclophosphamide. The chain links TRBV18 to TRBJ2-1; 8 nucleotides line up with TRBD1. The sequence was collected from a female patient in her thirties or forties who received an allogeneic stem cell transplant from a related donor, was CMV-positive, and had no GVHD. Some T cells may originate from the graft donor. CDR3 sequence reads: CASSPPKVRTGNSDEQFF. CDR3 in DNA: TGTGCCAGCTCACCACCGAAAGTCCGGACAGGGAATTCTGATGAGCAGTTCTTC. Supplemented by reference TRBV18 and TRBJ2-1, the full variable domain reads NAGVMQNPRHLVRRRGQEARLRCSPMKGHSHVYWYRQLPEEGLKFMVYLQKENIIDESGMPKERFSAEFPKEGPSILRIQQVVRGDSAAYFCASSPPKVRTGNSDEQFFGPGTRLTVL.